This T cell receptor beta chain was sequenced during a study of blood T cell repertoires in COVID-19. Overall study context: Sites across the United States, Italy and Spain contributed samples from acute and convalescent COVID-19. Sample material is recorded as cDNA or gDNA derived from T cells, B-cell-depleted T cells, or PBMCs.

The germline V gene has CDR1 MNHEY and CDR2 SMNVEV (reference sequence). This CDR3 is built from 16 residues. The germline V and J ends were trimmed by 8 bases and 4 bases, with 23 bases remaining between them. The protocol was immunoSEQ multiplex PCR, while the TCRdb copy is restricted to in-frame clones and leaves out a portion. The table lists tens of thousands of clones, approximately 86% of them singletons. The TCR was taken from a man in his forties or fifties with acute or convalescent COVID-19. Sequencing was performed on peripheral blood. The chain is built from TRBV27 and TRBJ1-2, with D tentatively TRBD1 (5 bases). CDR3: CASCGIDSGWIYGYTF. CDR3 in DNA: TGTGCCAGCTGTGGAATTGATTCAGGGTGGATCTATGGCTACACCTTC.